The rows below give T cell receptor beta chains drawn from one sample of a study of T cell responses to AZD1222 COVID-19 vaccine. TCRdb keeps only in-frame clones here, not all; method: immunoSEQ multiplex PCR. This table has 150,000 to 180,000 clones, more than 75% appearing once. The material was peripheral blood, obtained on day 0 of AZD1222 vaccination. Receptors originate from an adult in good health. Both conserved end residues are part of each CDR3. A D gene is named only where the DNA matches it firmly. Clone size is stated in some rows and not others, as once, few, many or a class when expanded.

TRBD1 TRBJ1-2 TRBV30 once TGTGCCTGGAGTGCCCGGACAGGTACTGGCTACACCTTC CAWSARTGTGYTF
TRBD1 TRBJ1-3 TRBV19 . TGTGCCAGTAGTACAGACAGGGCCCCCATTTTCGCAAACACCATATATTTT CASSTDRAPIFANTIYF
. TRBJ1-2 TRBV2 once TGTGCCAGCACCAGGGCAGGGCCCCTGAAGGGCTACACCTTC CASTRAGPLKGYTF
. TRBJ1-2 TRBV27 . TGTGCCAGCAGTTTCGTCGGGACGGAAGCTAACTATGGCTACACCTTC CASSFVGTEANYGYTF
. TRBJ2-7 TRBV3-1/TRBV3-2 few TGTGCCAGCAGCCGAGCCGAAGGCGAGCAGTACTTC CASSRAEGEQYF
TRBD1 TRBJ1-1 TRBV7-6 . TGTGCCAGCAGCTCTCGGGGCAGGGGGCTTACTGAAGCTTTCTTT CASSSRGRGLTEAFF
TRBD1 TRBJ2-7 TRBV6-5 . TGTGCCAGCAGTTACTCGATGGGACAGGGGAGCTACGAGCAGTACTTC CASSYSMGQGSYEQYF
. TRBJ2-5 TRBV7-9 . TGTGCCAGCAGCCCCGCCAGCGGGAAGGGGGCTCAAGAGACCCAGTACTTC CASSPASGKGAQETQYF
TRBD1 TRBJ2-7 TRBV3-1/TRBV3-2 . TGTGCCAGCAGCCCACAGGGGGTCCCCGGCGAGCAGTACTTC CASSPQGVPGEQYF
. TRBJ1-1 TRBV7-9 few TGTGCCAGCAGCCCCCAACAGATACAGGCTGAAGCTTTCTTT CASSPQQIQAEAFF
. TRBJ1-3 TRBV20-1 . TGCAGTGCCGGACCCATCCCCATATATTTT CSAGPIPIYF